This T cell receptor beta chain was identified during a study of immune cell composition in non-small cell lung cancer. TCRdb's copy holds only in-frame clones and misses some; the assay was immunoSEQ multiplex PCR. The data hold around 6,700 clones, with roughly 74% observed a single time. General observations from the study: Tumour-reactive clones were not shown to match dominant in vivo tumour clones.

A remark on this clone: No antigen is known for it.

Germline V gene lookup returns CDR1 SGHTA and CDR2 FQGNSA. The CDR3 totals 16 residues. The V gene end was trimmed by 5 bases and the J gene end by 4 bases; junction bases not matched to a gene: 10. This sequence joins TRBV7-2 and TRBJ1-5; 8 bases fit TRBD1. The sequence was obtained from a human donor with non-small cell lung cancer. Sequences were obtained from lung tumor tissue. The DNA of the CDR3 is TGTGCCAGCAGCCTAACGGCCCGGGACAGGAATCAGCCCCAGCATTTT. This gives the protein CASSLTARDRNQPQHF.